This record concerns one T cell receptor (beta chain) sequence. Measured with immunoSEQ multiplex PCR; TCRdb has only the in-frame clones, and not every one. The data contain tens of thousands of clones, approximately 86% of them singletons. This sample was taken from a study of technical replicates of blood from a handful of donors. The germline gives CDR1 SGHTA, CDR2 FQGNSA. The CDR3 is made up of 15 amino acids. Trimming pared 1 base from V and 0 bases from J, leaving 8 bases between. The sequence derives from a human donor in good health. Some clones in this sample may be carry-over from other donors' samples. The source material was PBMCs. J is TRBJ2-3 and V is TRBV7-2; D is unclear. CDR3 nucleotides: TGTGCCAGCAGCTTAGTGGCCTCTAGCACAGATACGCAGTATTTT. Amino acid sequence: CASSLVASSTDTQYF. Together with reference TRBV7-2 and TRBJ2-3, the CDR3 gives the full variable domain: GAGVSQSPSNKVTEKGKDVELRCDPISGHTALYWYRQSLGQGLEFLIYFQGNSAPDKSGLPSDRFSAERTGGSVSTLTIQRTQQEDSAVYLCASSLVASSTDTQYFGPGTRLTVL.